The 17 T cell receptor beta chains below were found in one sample sequenced in a study of T-cell reconstitution after alpha-beta-depleted transplantation in children. Using unique molecular identifiers, the investigators prepared the TCRbeta library. TCRdb reprocessed the PCR reads with MiXCR, giving one entry per CDR3 protein. The sample holds some 200,000 distinct CDR3 sequences, approximately 6.9% seen once. This material consisted of PBMCs, taken before TCRalphabeta/CD19-depleted stem cell transplant. These receptors were collected from a boy aged 2-9 years with acute lymphoblastic leukemia, due to receive a stem cell transplant.

The rearrangement links TRBV7-2 to TRBJ2-7, with 11 bases identical to TRBD2. The CDR3 is made up of 15 amino acids. The V gene end was trimmed by 4 bases and the J gene end by 4 bases; junction bases not matched to a gene: 6. Germline CDR1 and CDR2: SGHTA and FQGNSA. In nucleotides, the CDR3 is TGTGCCAGCAGCTCCTTAGCGGGGGGGACGTACGAGCAGTACTTC. Translation: CASSSLAGGTYEQYF.

This clonotype was counted many times. This chain connects TRBV28 to TRBJ2-1; 13 bases are shared with TRBD2. J gave up 9 bases and V 7 bases, and 12 bases lay outside the gene matches. The length of the CDR3 is 16 residues. Germline V gene sequence: CDR1 MDHEN, CDR2 SYDVKM. CDR3 region: CASIPGLAGEKGEQFF. CDR3 DNA sequence: TGTGCCAGCATCCCCGGACTAGCGGGAGAAAAGGGTGAGCAGTTCTTC. The variable domain in full, with the rest retrieved from reference TRBV28 and TRBJ2-1, is DVKVTQSSRYLVKRTGEKVFLECVQDMDHENMFWYRQDPGLGLRLIYFSYDVKMKEKGDIPEGYSVSREKKERFSLILESASTNQTSMYLCASIPGLAGEKGEQFFGPGTRLTVL.

In this sample, this clonotype turned up a few times. The chain links TRBV3-1 to TRBJ2-1; 7 nucleotides match TRBD1. Germline V CDR1 and CDR2: LGHDT, YNNKEL (reference sequence). The trim removed 1 base at V and 9 bases at J, leaving 9 bases unmatched. This CDR3 has 15 amino acids. The CDR3 here is CASSQGGAGGREQFF. The CDR3 nucleotides read TGTGCCAGCAGCCAAGGAGGGGCAGGGGGTCGTGAGCAGTTCTTC.

This clonotype was seen ten or more times. The V and J genes are TRBV29-1 and TRBJ1-1; 9 bases match TRBD1. V lost 5 bases to trimming and J lost 11 bases; unmatched junction nucleotides: 6. The CDR3 sequence is 11 residues long. Germline V gives CDR1 SQVTM, CDR2 ANQGSEA. CDR3 sequence: CSVSQGATAFF. CDR3 DNA: TGCAGCGTTTCACAGGGGGCGACGGCTTTCTTT.

The chain has TRBV28 and TRBJ1-3; 11 bases align to TRBD1. The CDR3 covers 16 residues. CDR1 MDHEN and CDR2 SYDVKM come from the germline V gene. V was clipped by 5 bases and J by 4 bases; unmatched bases: 7. The CDR3 loop reads CASSTGTGGAGNTIYF. CDR3 sequence (DNA): TGTGCCAGCAGTACAGGGACAGGGGGTGCAGGAAACACCATATATTTT.

There are many counts of this clonotype. The V gene is TRBV5-1, the J gene TRBJ2-7, with D unclear. From germline, CDR1 is SGHRS and CDR2 YFSETQ. CDR3 length: 14 amino acids. V lost 3 bases and J 7 bases, leaving 17 bases between the germline ends. The CDR3 DNA follows: TGCGCCAGCAGCTCGCACTCCCAGGAAGCAGAGCAGTACTTC. Translating gives CASSSHSQEAEQYF.

This clonotype has ten or more counts. The CDR3 sequence: CASSDGPNLSYEQYF. The DNA for the CDR3 is TGCGCCAGCAGCGACGGACCCAACCTCTCCTACGAGCAGTACTTC. The chain has TRBV5-1 and TRBJ2-7; D is ambiguous. Trimming pared 4 bases from V and 0 bases from J, leaving 14 bases between. Germline V gives CDR1 SGHRS, CDR2 YFSETQ. This CDR3 is built from 15 residues.

This clonotype appeared many times. The CDR3 DNA follows: TGTGCCAGCAGCCGGAGGACAGGGACGGGGGGCCTGACAGATACGCAGTATTTT. It yields the protein CASSRRTGTGGLTDTQYF. The chain employs TRBV3-1 and TRBJ2-3; tentatively, D is TRBD1 (8 bases). V was pared by 4 bases and J by 3 bases, with 23 bases between. CDR3 length: 18 residues. Germline V lookup: CDR1 LGHDT, CDR2 YNNKEL (reference sequence).

This clonotype was seen more than once but under ten times. The chain uses TRBV7-2 and TRBJ2-4; the D gene is possibly TRBD1 (5 bases). CDR1 and CDR2 (germline): SGHTA, FQGNSA. The length of the CDR3 is 16 residues. Trimming pared 4 bases from V and 0 bases from J, leaving 13 bases between. The CDR3 loop is CASSSARALAKNIQYF. DNA for the CDR3: TGTGCCAGCAGCTCAGCCAGGGCCCTAGCCAAAAACATTCAGTACTTC.

This clonotype was detected ten times or more. This chain uses TRBV7-2 with TRBJ2-3; 8 bases agree with TRBD1. Trimming removed 5 bases from V and 3 bases from J; junction bases left unmatched: 4. The CDR3 runs to 14 residues. CDR1 SGHTA and CDR2 FQGNSA come from the germline V gene. As DNA, the CDR3 is TGTGCCAGCAGCCGGACAGGGAGTACAGATACGCAGTATTTT. It specifies CASSRTGSTDTQYF. Combining the CDR3 with reference TRBV7-2 and TRBJ2-3 gives the whole variable domain GAGVSQSPSNKVTEKGKDVELRCDPISGHTALYWYRQSLGQGLEFLIYFQGNSAPDKSGLPSDRFSAERTGGSVSTLTIQRTQQEDSAVYLCASSRTGSTDTQYFGPGTRLTVL.

This clonotype has at least ten counts. This sequence joins TRBV7-8 and TRBJ2-7; TRBD1 matches at 9 bases. Trimming cost V 4 bases and J 4 bases; bases outside gene matches: 11. Germline V gene data show CDR1 as SGHVS and CDR2 as FQNEAQ. The CDR3 has 16 amino acids. CDR3 in DNA: TGTGCCAGCAGCTCCCCCCGACAGGGGGGCACTTACGAGCAGTACTTC. Translation gives CASSSPRQGGTYEQYF.

In this sample, this clonotype turned up a few times. The CDR3 DNA reads as TGTGCCAGCAGCCCTCGAGTTAATATAGACACTGAAGCTTTCTTT. Residues: CASSPRVNIDTEAFF. The rearrangement joins TRBV11-3 to TRBJ1-1; D gene ambiguous. V lost 5 bases, J lost 3 bases, and 16 bases lay in between. The V gene's germline CDR1 is SGHNT and CDR2 YENEEA. This CDR3 is built from 15 residues.

This clonotype was found many times. The V call is TRBV29-1, the J call TRBJ2-5; weak D call: TRBD1 (5 bases). V lost 4 bases, J lost 1 base, and 13 bases lay in between. The CDR3 spans 14 residues. Germline CDR1 SQVTM, CDR2 ANQGSEA. CDR3 in amino acids: CSVAFVDSQETQYF. CDR3 coding DNA: TGCAGCGTTGCTTTTGTTGACAGCCAAGAGACCCAGTACTTC. Based on the CDR3 plus reference TRBV29-1 and TRBJ2-5, the full variable domain is SAVISQKPSRDICQRGTSLTIQCQVDSQVTMMFWYRQQPGQSLTLIATANQGSEATYESGFVIDKFPISRPNLTFSTLTVSNMSPEDSSIYLCSVAFVDSQETQYFGPGTRLLVL.

This clonotype was observed a few times. The genes are TRBV6-2 or TRBV6-3 and TRBJ1-5; 7 bases agree with TRBD1. The CDR3 contains 14 residues. With V trimmed by 2 bases and J by 4 bases, 2 bases remained unmatched. CDR1 and CDR2 from the germline V gene are MNHEY and SVGEGT. DNA of the CDR3: TGTGCCAGCAGTTACCCGACAGGGAATCAGCCCCAGCATTTT. It translates to CASSYPTGNQPQHF.

This clonotype was recorded a few times. This sequence joins TRBV30 and TRBJ1-5; D gene uncertain. The germline gives CDR1 GTSNPN, CDR2 SVGIG (reference sequence). The CDR3 sequence is 14 residues long. Trimming pared 2 bases from V and 3 bases from J, leaving 11 bases between. This CDR3 reads CAWSRAAYNQPQHF. The DNA of the CDR3 is TGTGCCTGGAGTCGAGCAGCTTACAATCAGCCCCAGCATTTT.

The table lists this clonotype with many counts. The genes are TRBV28 and TRBJ2-2; unclear D gene. The CDR3 is 13 residues long. Germline V CDR1 and CDR2: MDHEN, SYDVKM. The V end lost 4 bases, the J end lost 1 base, and 4 bases lay between the germline ends. CDR3 coding DNA: TGTGCCAGCAGTTCCCAGAACACCGGGGAGCTGTTTTTT. This encodes CASSSQNTGELFF.

The chain carries TRBV28 and TRBJ1-1; 11 bases agree with TRBD1. This CDR3 is 15 amino acids long. Germline V gene data show CDR1 as MDHEN and CDR2 as SYDVKM. Trimming removed 5 bases from V and 4 bases from J; junction bases left unmatched: 6. CDR3 DNA: TGTGCCAGCAGTCCCCGGACAGGGGGCCGCACTGAAGCTTTCTTT. It specifies CASSPRTGGRTEAFF.